Following are 7 T cell receptor beta chains from one sample sequenced in a study of shared clonotypes between healthy human individuals. Libraries were prepared by immunoSEQ multiplex PCR; TCRdb keeps only in-frame clonotypes and omits some of them. The profile shows approximately 100,000 clones, 65% to 75% of them singletons. Source material: memory CD8+ T cells sorted from blood. Subset described: CD45RO+ cells pooled with CCR7-negative TemRA cells. The origin of the receptors is a woman younger than 45 in good health.

The CDR3 DNA sequence: TGTGCCAGCAGTTCCCTGGGGGTCACTGAAGCTTTCTTT. It codes for CASSSLGVTEAFF. The rearrangement joins TRBV27 to TRBJ1-1; maybe TRBD1 (5 bases). This CDR3 has 13 amino acids. The germline V gene has CDR1 MNHEY and CDR2 SMNVEV (reference sequence). V lost 4 bases, J lost 4 bases, and 10 bases lay in between.

This clone showed up just once. V and J are TRBV7-2 and TRBJ2-7, with D maybe TRBD1 (6 bases). This CDR3 region has 13 residues. The germline V gene has CDR1 SGHTA and CDR2 FQGNSA. With 6 bases removed from V and 0 bases from J, the gap between germline ends came to 9 bases. The CDR3 DNA follows: TGTGCCAGCAGAGACAGGCTCTCCTACGAGCAGTACTTC. Its translation: CASRDRLSYEQYF.

The chain uses TRBV28 and TRBJ1-5, with D unresolved. Trimming took off 3 bases at V and 2 bases at J, with 11 bases between the two ends. This CDR3 comprises 15 residues. CDR1 and CDR2 (germline): MDHEN, SYDVKM. The CDR3 reads CASSLPTIGNQPQHF. The CDR3 DNA follows: TGTGCCAGCAGTTTGCCCACCATTGGCAATCAGCCCCAGCATTTT.

This clone was seen many times. This same CDR3 is encoded by further DNA sequences in the sample. The chain uses TRBV9 and TRBJ1-1; D gene ambiguous. The V gene's germline CDR1 is SGDLS and CDR2 YYNGEE. V was cut by 2 bases and J by 1 base, with 9 bases left in between. CDR3 length: 14 residues. DNA for the CDR3: TGTGCCAGCAGCGTGAGTTGGGGGAACACTGAAGCTTTCTTT. Translation: CASSVSWGNTEAFF.

The J gene is TRBJ2-7, the V gene TRBV9; D ambiguous. The CDR3 runs 16 residues. V was trimmed by 3 bases and J by 2 bases, leaving 18 bases between them. Germline CDR1 is SGDLS and CDR2 is YYNGEE. The DNA of the CDR3 is TGTGCCAGCAGCGCCGGACCGGCGGAGAGGACCTACGAGCAGTACTTC. Protein: CASSAGPAERTYEQYF.

The V call is TRBV13, the J call TRBJ1-1; D is uncertain. The germline V gene has CDR1 PRHDT and CDR2 FYEKMQ (reference sequence). The V end was cut by 0 bases, the J end by 2 bases, with 4 bases between. The CDR3 has 13 residues. In DNA, the CDR3 is TGTGCCAGCAGCTTAGGCCATAACACTGAAGCTTTCTTT. Protein product: CASSLGHNTEAFF.

This clone was seen a handful of times. The J gene is TRBJ2-2, the V gene TRBV28, with TRBD2 identical over 7 bases. From germline, CDR1 is MDHEN and CDR2 SYDVKM. J gave up 2 bases and V 10 bases, and 10 bases lay outside the gene matches. This CDR3 is 15 amino acids long. Here the CDR3 DNA reads TGTGCCATTTCACGGGGGGACTTAAACACCGGGGAGCTGTTTTTT. This encodes CAISRGDLNTGELFF.